This TCR beta chain comes out of a study of T cells after yellow fever vaccination. Overall study findings and caveats: Sorted repertoires could include abundant contaminating clonotypes from bulk cells. When the response was secondary, it was weaker but reached its peak faster, day 5 versus 15. Boosting was followed by the reappearance of most primary-vaccination clones (roughly 96% CD4, 85% to 90% CD8).

Germline V gene lookup returns CDR1 SQVTM and CDR2 ANQGSEA. This CDR3 region has 13 residues. V lost 0 bases, J lost 8 bases, and 10 bases lay in between. This clonotype has ten or more counts. What it binds is unknown. TCRdb re-derived calls from the 5' RACE reads in MiXCR, one entry per CDR3 protein. The repertoire holds about 58,000 distinct CDR3 sequences, roughly 6.9% seen once, with 30% to 40% in the top ten. The chain recombines TRBV29-1 with TRBJ2-2, with D uncertain. This clonotype originated in a man younger than 35 who received the YFV17D yellow fever vaccine. This sample comprised CD8+ T cells sorted from PBMCs, obtained on the day of the first yellow fever vaccination. The CDR3 here is CSVEEATPGELFF. The DNA of the CDR3 is TGCAGCGTTGAAGAGGCTACCCCTGGGGAGCTGTTTTTT.